The TCR beta chain described here comes from a study of shared clonotypes between healthy human individuals. Study observations and caveats: Sequencing depth was a factor that was expected to affect clonotype sharing among donors. Some naive CD4 clonotypes, approximately 4.5%, turned up in common across a few donors.

Each subset's genomic DNA was shared equally among a number of immunoSEQ plates. TCRdb's table, derived via immunoSEQ multiplex PCR, lists solely in-frame clones and lacks some. Of some 2.4 million clones in the sample, approximately 94% were seen once. Worth noting for this clone: Its antigen remains unknown.

Each sample came from a Caucasian adult donor living in Nashville, Tennessee. V lost 1 base to trimming and J lost 0 bases; unmatched junction nucleotides: 3. CDR1 and CDR2 from the germline V gene are SGHRS and YFSETQ. The CDR3 totals 16 residues. The TCR comes from a young man in good health. Some clones in this sample may be carry-over from other donors' samples. The chain recombines TRBV5-1 with TRBJ1-3; 8 bases fit TRBD1. Sequences were obtained from naive CD4+ T cells from PBMCs. The sample's subset: CD45RA+ positively selected. The CDR3 reads CASSLMGQASGNTIYF. DNA for the CDR3: TGCGCCAGCAGCTTGATGGGACAGGCCTCTGGAAACACCATATATTTT.